This entry is about one T cell receptor (beta chain). Followed longitudinally, the Seattle patients had been enrolled during active infection. The data stem from a study of blood T cell repertoires in COVID-19. The wider study: COVID-19 samples, acute and convalescent, were from the United States, Italy and Spain. Sources were T cells, B-cell-depleted T cells, or PBMCs; the material itself was cDNA or gDNA.

Per the authors' pipeline: For nucleated cells, counts were estimated from reference gene primer amplification. Profiling relied on immunoSEQ multiplex PCR, and the TCRdb table lists in-frame clones only, not all of them. The D gene and trimming were derived from the DNA, and the V and J assignments and clone size from that table. This sample carries some 100,000 clones, just over 85% of them seen once, and the ten largest clones take roughly 2.1%. This CDR3 spans 15 amino acids. J gave up 9 bases and V 6 bases, and 8 bases lay outside the gene matches. Germline V gene data show CDR1 as SNHLY and CDR2 as FYNNEI.

The TCR sequence derives from a man aged 50 or older with COVID-19, enrolled during active disease. This sequence joins TRBV2 and TRBJ1-6; 10 bases match TRBD1. What was sequenced was peripheral blood. The CDR3 loop reads CASREWTGGISPLHF. The CDR3 region has the DNA TGTGCCAGCAGAGAATGGACAGGGGGGATTTCACCCCTCCACTTT.